In its sample, the clone carrying this T cell receptor (beta chain) was seen many times. The data belong to a study of T cells in Graves' hyperthyroidism and ophthalmopathy. This CDR3 has 15 amino acids. Germline CDR1 and CDR2: MNHNS and SASEGT. The ends were cut back, 5 bases at V and 1 base at J, with 13 bases in the middle. Researchers amplified the TCR beta CDR3 regions from RNA transcripts. The primer set for the first-round RT-PCR of the TCR CDR3 was HTBI. TCRdb re-analysed the multiplex PCR reads in MiXCR, keeping a single row per CDR3 protein. The repertoire holds 550,000 to 600,000 distinct CDR3 sequences, over 15% seen once, with more than 15% in the top ten.

V gene TRBV6-1 combines with J gene TRBJ2-3; D is ambiguous. Sequenced material: blood. The TCR comes from a woman aged 18-35 years with Graves' hyperthyroidism. CDR3 in amino acids: CASSYSAARTDTQYF. The CDR3 DNA follows: TGTGCCAGCAGTTATTCAGCAGCTCGCACAGATACGCAGTATTTT.